This TCR beta chain was sequenced for a study of shared clonotypes between healthy human individuals. Study information: The plates for each donor numbered three CD4 naive, three CD4 memory, two CD8 naive and one CD8 memory. Overall study results and limits: Clonotypes that were shared across a few donors made up approximately 5.1% of naive CD4 clonotypes.

Each subset's genomic DNA was shared equally among a number of immunoSEQ plates. Method: immunoSEQ multiplex PCR; TCRdb's copy keeps in-frame clones and lacks some. Of 650,000 to 750,000 clones in the sample, approximately 79% are singletons; the top ten hold 1.5% to 2%. Splitting of CD4+ cells produced CD45RA+ naive and CD45RA-negative memory subsets. The CDR3 totals 15 residues. Looked up from germline, CDR1 is LNHDA and CDR2 is SQIVND (reference sequence). For this clone: Its antigen is undetermined. An end of the junction differs from the germline gene, which may be a read error.

The sample comprised memory CD4+ T cells sorted from blood. Subset meaning: CD45RA-negative fraction. The TCR originated in a woman in her 30s in good health. The chain combines TRBV19 with TRBJ2-1; D is unresolved. CDR3 nucleotides: TGTGCCAGTCCGAGGACCCTGGGCTCCCACAATGAGCAGTTCTTC. This codes for CASPRTLGSHNEQFF. The full variable domain, rest sourced from reference TRBV19 and TRBJ2-1, is DGGITQSPKYLFRKEGQNVTLSCEQNLNHDAMYWYRQDPGQGLRLIYYSQIVNDFQKGDIAEGYSVSREKKESFPLTVTSAQKNPTAFYLCASPRTLGSHNEQFFGPGTRLTVL.